A single sample gave rise to the 30 T cell receptor beta chains below, sequenced in a study of shared clonotypes between healthy human individuals. Assay used: immunoSEQ multiplex PCR; TCRdb lists only in-frame clones, some missing. The data hold about 680,000 clones, with less than 80% observed a single time. The specimen sequenced was memory CD4+ T cells sorted from blood. Subset specified: CD45RA-negative fraction. The receptors shown here come from a woman in her twenties or thirties in good health.

This clone was picked up a small number of times. The rearrangement links TRBV5-4 to TRBJ2-3, with TRBD1 matching 7 bases. This CDR3 is built from 15 residues. Germline V gene sequence: CDR1 SGHNT, CDR2 YYREEE (reference sequence). V lost 4 bases, J lost 1 base, and 6 bases stayed unmatched. CDR3 sequence (DNA): TGTGCCAGCAGCGTAGCTGGACAGGGCACAGATACGCAGTATTTT. The encoded protein is CASSVAGQGTDTQYF.

The chain couples TRBV10-2 to TRBJ1-1; no clear D. The CDR3 consists of 14 residues. Trimming took off 9 bases at V and 0 bases at J, with 14 bases between the two ends. In germline, CDR1 is WSHSY, CDR2 SAAADI. CDR3 in DNA: TGCGCCAGTTGTCTGGGCCTCATGAACACTGAAGCTTTCTTT. This sequence encodes CASCLGLMNTEAFF.

This clone was detected once. Just one base apart from a much larger clone, this may be a read error. V and J are TRBV6-6 and TRBJ1-3; D unclear. The CDR3 runs to 12 residues. Trimming left V 5 bases short and J 2 bases short, with 4 bases between. Germline V gene data show CDR1 as MNHNY and CDR2 as SVGAGI (reference sequence). The CDR3: CASSLTGNTIYF. In nucleotides, the CDR3 is TGTGCCAGCAGTCTCACTGGAAACACCATATATTTT.

The CDR3 DNA is TGTGCCAGCAGACGGAAGCGGGAGCTGTACAATGAGCAGTTCTTC. This sequence encodes CASRRKRELYNEQFF. The gene calls are TRBV27 and TRBJ2-1, with TRBD2 identical over 8 bases. In germline, CDR1 is MNHEY, CDR2 SMNVEV (reference sequence). This CDR3 spans 15 amino acids. The J segment lost 4 bases and the V segment lost 6 bases, leaving 8 bases of the junction unmatched.

V usage is TRBV29-1 and J usage is TRBJ2-1, with 7 bases aligning to TRBD2. With 6 bases clipped from V and 7 bases from J, the junction kept 6 bases outside the gene matches. CDR1 is SQVTM and CDR2 is ANQGSEA in the germline V gene. The CDR3 extends over 12 amino acids. The CDR3 here is CSVLSGTNEQFF. The CDR3 DNA is TGCAGCGTCCTCAGCGGGACGAATGAGCAGTTCTTC.

The sample holds a few counts of this clone. This sequence joins TRBV10-2 and TRBJ1-1; no firm D call. Trimming removed 2 bases at V and 1 base at J, with 5 bases between. CDR1 and CDR2 (germline): WSHSY, SAAADI. The CDR3 has 13 amino acids. CDR3 protein: CASSEHRNTEAFF. CDR3 coding DNA: TGCGCCAGCAGTGAGCACAGGAACACTGAAGCTTTCTTT.

This clone was observed many times. The genes are TRBV2 and TRBJ2-3, with D uncertain. Germline CDR1 and CDR2: SNHLY and FYNNEI. The V gene lost 7 bases and the J gene lost 10 bases, with 18 bases spanning the gap. The CDR3 spans 13 residues. This chain's CDR3 is CASTLPRQVAQYF. CDR3 bases: TGTGCCAGCACCCTCCCCAGGCAGGTGGCGCAGTATTTT.

This clone was counted between two and nine times. Other DNA sequences in the sample encode the same CDR3. The V and J genes are TRBV19 and TRBJ2-3; D gene unclear. The CDR3 length is 15 residues. Per the germline V gene, CDR1 is LNHDA and CDR2 is SQIVND (reference sequence). Trimming cost V 3 bases and J 0 bases, with 10 bases left between them. CDR3 DNA sequence: TGTGCCAGTAGTATCTCGCTGGGGAGCACAGATACGCAGTATTTT. Its translation is CASSISLGSTDTQYF.

CDR3 coding DNA: TGTGCCAGCAGTGAAGCCCCCCGTACTAGCGGGAGGTACGAGCAGTACTTC. Protein product: CASSEAPRTSGRYEQYF. The chain combines TRBV6-1 with TRBJ2-7, with 12 bases identical to TRBD2. Germline CDR1 and CDR2: MNHNS and SASEGT. V shed 0 bases, J shed 4 bases, and the junction held 7 bases outside the gene matches. CDR3 length: 17 amino acids.

This clone was counted at least ten times. This chain links TRBV5-1 with TRBJ2-3, with D perhaps TRBD2 (5 bases). V lost 4 bases, J lost 5 bases, and 11 bases lay in between. CDR1 is SGHRS and CDR2 is YFSETQ in the germline V gene. There are 13 residues in the CDR3. CDR3 loop: CASSGSAGDTQYF. The CDR3 nucleotides read TGCGCCAGCAGCGGGAGTGCTGGAGATACGCAGTATTTT.

V and J are TRBV18 and TRBJ1-2, with D possibly matching TRBD1 (5 bases). This CDR3 region has 12 residues. Trimming left V 3 bases short and J 8 bases short, with 10 bases between. The germline V gene has CDR1 KGHSH and CDR2 LQKENI. The CDR3 protein is CASSPGGGGYTF. The DNA of the CDR3 is TGTGCCAGCTCACCCGGGGGAGGCGGCTACACCTTC.

The rearrangement joins TRBV19 to TRBJ2-7; 8 bases are a match to TRBD1. The germline V gene has CDR1 LNHDA and CDR2 SQIVND (reference sequence). Unmatched junction bases numbered 6, after V lost 5 bases and J lost 3 bases. This CDR3 has 14 residues. The CDR3 protein is CASSHPGTGYEQYF. DNA for the CDR3: TGTGCCAGTAGTCATCCAGGGACAGGCTACGAGCAGTACTTC. The full variable domain, with the rest looked up from reference TRBV19 and TRBJ2-7, is DGGITQSPKYLFRKEGQNVTLSCEQNLNHDAMYWYRQDPGQGLRLIYYSQIVNDFQKGDIAEGYSVSREKKESFPLTVTSAQKNPTAFYLCASSHPGTGYEQYFGPGTRLTVT.

The V call is TRBV30, the J call TRBJ2-6; D is ambiguous. Germline CDR1 is GTSNPN and CDR2 is SVGIG (reference sequence). This CDR3 has 13 amino acids. Trimming took off 4 bases at V and 1 base at J, with 5 bases between the two ends. This CDR3 reads CAWTVSGANVLTF. The CDR3 DNA follows: TGTGCCTGGACGGTATCTGGGGCCAACGTCCTGACTTTC.

V usage is TRBV7-6 and J usage is TRBJ1-4; D is possibly TRBD1 (5 bases). The germline gives CDR1 SGHVS, CDR2 FNYEAQ. The CDR3 consists of 20 residues. With 0 bases removed from V and 7 bases from J, the gap between germline ends came to 27 bases. The CDR3: CASSLAPTTHTGVQGEKLFF. CDR3 nucleotides: TGTGCCAGCAGCTTAGCCCCTACAACCCACACAGGTGTGCAAGGTGAAAAACTGTTTTTT. The whole variable domain, remainder taken from reference TRBV7-6 and TRBJ1-4, is GAGVSQSPRYKVTKRGQDVALRCDPISGHVSLYWYRQALGQGPEFLTYFNYEAQQDKSGLPNDRFSAERPEGSISTLTIQRTEQRDSAMYRCASSLAPTTHTGVQGEKLFFGSGTQLSVL.

This clone was seen once. The V call is TRBV9, the J call TRBJ2-1, with D tentatively TRBD1 or TRBD2 (5 bases each). Per the germline V gene, CDR1 is SGDLS and CDR2 is YYNGEE. The CDR3 sequence is 15 residues long. The V and J ends lost 5 bases and 0 bases respectively, with 12 bases between them. The CDR3 bases are TGTGCCAGCAGAGCCGCAGGGAGCTCCTACAATGAGCAGTTCTTC. Its protein is CASRAAGSSYNEQFF.

This clone was observed many times. V and J are TRBV5-4 and TRBJ2-7, with TRBD2 matching 7 bases. With V trimmed by 0 bases and J by 12 bases, 12 bases remained unmatched. The germline CDR1 and CDR2 sequences are SGHNT and YYREEE (reference sequence). CDR3 length: 14 residues. Written as DNA, the CDR3 is TGTGCCAGCAGCTTGGGGGGCCTAGCGGCCACCGCGTACTTC. Protein: CASSLGGLAATAYF.

V is TRBV28 and J is TRBJ1-2; 7 nucleotides align to TRBD1. The junction had 12 bases not matched to a gene; V was cut back by 10 bases and J by 4 bases. Per the germline V gene, CDR1 is MDHEN and CDR2 is SYDVKM. The CDR3 contains 14 residues. CDR3 coding DNA: TGTGCCATTCCCTCCACAGGGGCCAGCTATGGCTACACCTTC. This gives the protein CAIPSTGASYGYTF.

This clone has a single count. The chain combines TRBV6-1 with TRBJ1-2; D remains unclear. V was shortened by 7 bases and J by 7 bases, with 19 bases between the two germline ends. The CDR3 contains 14 residues. Germline values: CDR1 MNHNS, CDR2 SASEGT. CDR3 in DNA: TGTGCCAGCATCAACGGGGAACTGTACGGTGGCTACACCTTC. Translating gives CASINGELYGGYTF.

The chain recombines TRBV29-1 with TRBJ2-1; 7 nucleotides align to TRBD1. CDR1 is SQVTM, CDR2 ANQGSEA, per germline. The CDR3 is 14 residues long. Trimming removed 6 bases from V and 1 base from J; junction bases left unmatched: 6. CDR3 nucleotides: TGCAGCGTGCTAAAGGGGGCTTCCTACAATGAGCAGTTCTTC. Translated: CSVLKGASYNEQFF.

The rearrangement joins TRBV10-3 to TRBJ1-1, with 8 bases that match TRBD1. The V segment lost 7 bases and the J segment 0 bases; nucleotides outside the gene matches: 4. Looked up from germline, CDR1 is ENHRY and CDR2 is SYGVKD. The CDR3 runs to 14 residues. CDR3: CAINRQGLNTEAFF. CDR3 sequence (DNA): TGTGCCATCAACAGACAGGGGTTGAACACTGAAGCTTTCTTT.

The CDR3 DNA reads TGTGCCAGTAGTTCCATTCCCCAGCCTCCCTACAATGAGCAGTTCTTC. Translation gives CASSSIPQPPYNEQFF. This chain connects TRBV19 to TRBJ2-1; D gene uncertain. The length of the CDR3 is 16 residues. Germline V gene lookup returns CDR1 LNHDA and CDR2 SQIVND (reference sequence). V was pared by 5 bases and J by 2 bases, with 16 bases between.

This clone showed up just a few times. The rearrangement joins TRBV19 to TRBJ1-2, with D unclear. CDR1 is LNHDA and CDR2 is SQIVND in the germline V gene (reference sequence). This CDR3 comprises 14 residues. Trimming cost V 3 bases and J 4 bases, with 12 bases left between them. DNA for the CDR3: TGTGCCAGTAGTATGGTCAGCGTTGTCTATGGCTACACCTTC. This sequence encodes CASSMVSVVYGYTF.

This clone has just a few counts. The rearrangement links TRBV7-2 to TRBJ2-5; D ambiguous. Germline CDR1 and CDR2: SGHTA and FQGNSA. V was pared by 2 bases and J by 2 bases, with 6 bases between. This CDR3 spans 13 amino acids. This CDR3 reads CASSLSHQETQYF. The CDR3 nucleotides are TGTGCCAGCAGCTTAAGCCATCAAGAGACCCAGTACTTC.

The V and J genes are TRBV7-8 and TRBJ2-7; perhaps D is TRBD1 or TRBD2 (5 bases each). The V gene lost 1 base and the J gene lost 2 bases, with 12 bases spanning the gap. Germline CDR1 SGHVS, CDR2 FQNEAQ. The CDR3 loop spans 15 amino acids. The CDR3: CASSLVGGETYEQYF. CDR3 bases: TGTGCCAGCAGCTTAGTTGGGGGAGAAACCTACGAGCAGTACTTC.

This chain connects TRBV6-6 to TRBJ2-1; 10 bases line up with TRBD2. Losses at the gene ends were 7 bases for V and 1 base for J; bases not matched to a gene: 1. This CDR3 spans 14 amino acids. Germline CDR1 is MNHNY and CDR2 is SVGAGI (reference sequence). As DNA, the CDR3 is TGTGCCAGCAAAGCGGGAGGGTCCTACAATGAGCAGTTCTTC. As protein: CASKAGGSYNEQFF.

This clone was counted only a few times. This chain uses TRBV7-2 with TRBJ1-5; tentatively, D is TRBD1 (6 bases). The V gene lost 5 bases and the J gene lost 0 bases, with 14 bases spanning the gap. The CDR3 is 16 amino acids. The germline V gene has CDR1 SGHTA and CDR2 FQGNSA. CDR3 region: CASSGQGHLSNQPQHF. As DNA, the CDR3 is TGTGCCAGCAGCGGTCAGGGGCACCTTAGCAATCAGCCCCAGCATTTT.

This rearrangement joins TRBV4-1 to TRBJ1-1, with D unclear. Germline-derived CDR1 and CDR2 are MGHRA and YSYEKL. The V gene lost 1 base and the J gene lost 4 bases, with 7 bases spanning the gap. The CDR3 has 13 amino acids. The CDR3, as DNA: TGCGCCAGCAGCCAAGCGGTTTCCACTGAAGCTTTCTTT. This encodes CASSQAVSTEAFF.

On this clone itself: Other nucleotide sequences in the sample specify the same CDR3. V gene TRBV5-8 combines with J gene TRBJ2-7; no clear D gene. The germline gives CDR1 SGHTS, CDR2 YDEGEE. V shed 0 bases and J shed 1 base, with 5 bases lying between them. CDR3 length: 13 amino acids. CDR3 sequence reads: CASSLDPSYEQYF. As DNA, the CDR3 is TGTGCCAGCAGCTTGGACCCGTCCTACGAGCAGTACTTC.

This clone was observed a handful of times. V usage is TRBV19 and J usage is TRBJ2-2; no clear D gene. This CDR3 region has 12 residues. V was pared by 3 bases and J by 5 bases, with 4 bases between. CDR1 is LNHDA, CDR2 SQIVND, per germline (reference sequence). Here the CDR3 DNA reads TGTGCCAGTAGTATTGGGACCGGGGAGCTGTTTTTT. Encoded protein: CASSIGTGELFF.

This rearrangement joins TRBV5-5 to TRBJ2-7, with 9 bases fitting TRBD1. This CDR3 is 15 amino acids long. After removal of 0 bases from V and 2 bases from J, the junction contained 3 bases not matched to a gene. The V gene's germline CDR1 is SGHKS and CDR2 YYEKEE (reference sequence). The CDR3 protein is CASSLEQGAPYEQYF. CDR3 coding DNA: TGTGCCAGCAGCTTGGAACAGGGGGCACCCTACGAGCAGTACTTC.